This is a list of T cell receptor beta chains from one sample in a study of cytomegalovirus exposure and HLA in healthy donors. Assay: immunoSEQ multiplex PCR; the TCRdb copy retains only in-frame clones and omits some. The sample has about 200,000 clones; over 80% are singletons. What was sequenced was PBMCs. All receptors derive from a boy between 2 and 10 years old in good health and CMV-seronegative. The conserved cysteine and the conserved F or W are not part of the CDR3 here. Fields, in order: J gene, V gene, CDR3 protein.

TRBJ2-3,TRBV7-8,ASSPAGGRATDTQY
TRBJ1-1,TRBV6-1,ASRQGESNTEAF
TRBJ2-3,TRBV5-6,ASSLTLAGGTDTQY
TRBJ2-1,TRBV13,ASSSMLTGWWNEQF
TRBJ2-3,TRBV11-2,ASSFIFTDTQY
TRBJ2-7,TRBV29-1,SVAQEGRQY
TRBJ2-1,TRBV5-6,ASSLAYSYNEQF
TRBJ2-1,TRBV4-1,ASSHPREATYNEQF
TRBJ2-7,TRBV19,ASSIGRGLASSYYEQY
TRBJ1-1,TRBV5-1,ASSLVAGMVGRNTEAF
TRBJ1-6,TRBV30,AWRDSVTGGSPLH
TRBJ2-3,TRBV6-1,ASTEKGGTDTQY
TRBJ1-5,TRBV16,ASSQSAGDGNQPQH
TRBJ2-5,TRBV9,ASGGAGGQETQY
TRBJ2-2,TRBV6-1,ASRGTGWDTGELF
TRBJ2-1,TRBV29-1,SVDLDEQF
TRBJ1-3,TRBV7-9,ASSSRAITGNTIY
TRBJ2-1,TRBV4-1,ASSQGRGEQF
TRBJ2-7,TRBV6-1,ASRGLAGDEQY
TRBJ2-1,TRBV29-1,SVDSRTSGSSEQF
TRBJ1-2,TRBV29-1,SVWVTEGYT
TRBJ1-4,TRBV6-5,ASRTQGGSGEKLF
TRBJ1-6,TRBV7-9,ASSLAPGQGSNSPLH
TRBJ2-7,TRBV13,ASTSSGSYEQY
TRBJ1-2,TRBV6-5,ASSYFGGVNYGYT
TRBJ1-6,TRBV10-2,ASRGGESSYNSPLH
TRBJ2-3,TRBV5-3,ARSWGTLREAGGGGDTQY
TRBJ2-7,TRBV18,ASSPNPVQVAEQY
TRBJ2-1,TRBV6-5,ASSYEAVSSYNEQF
TRBJ2-1,TRBV9,ASSPNSGGAYNEQF
TRBJ2-1,TRBV6-5,ASSYLSSSSYNEQF
TRBJ2-3,TRBV7-9,ASSLEPLSSTDTQY
TRBJ2-6,TRBV19,ASSIWRLSGANVLT
TRBJ2-7,TRBV13,ASSSGLAGGQY
TRBJ2-1,TRBV4-2,ASSQVLAVEGWYEQF
TRBJ2-3,TRBV7-8,ASSLGLARSTDTQY
TRBJ2-7,TRBV9,ASSVGQAGYEQY
TRBJ2-7,TRBV2,ASRAGTGGAYEQY
.,TRBV4-1,ASSQSGAGYEQY
TRBJ2-5,TRBV29-1,SGGLAGVIQETQY
TRBJ2-5,TRBV12-5,ASGLGGKTQY
TRBJ2-2,TRBV7-2,ASSLGVLRGNTGELF
TRBJ2-3,TRBV10-3,AISGRYTDTQY
TRBJ1-4,TRBV19,ASSIDRRTNEKLF
TRBJ1-2,TRBV6-6,ASRDSRTGINYGYT
TRBJ1-5,TRBV10-3,AISEDTGINQPQH
TRBJ1-2,TRBV30,AWSDRGGPYYGYT
TRBJ1-3,TRBV11-2,ASGLYGDRAGNTIY